One sample yielded the 9 T cell receptor beta chains listed below, sequenced in a study of Graves' ophthalmopathy and Graves' hyperthyroidism (dated by TCRdb to the late 2010s). The sequencing machine was an Illumina HiSeq 2000. TCR beta CDR3 regions were amplified from RNA transcripts for repertoire sequencing. The first round of RT-PCR was done with HTBI primers and the Qiagen OneStep RT-PCR kit, and was followed by a second round of multiplex PCR, then size selection and purification. TCRdb cleaned the public reads at Q25 with fastp, built clones with MiXCR and kept in-frame beta chains. Each record represents a unique CDR3 protein, reported with the most common genes and DNA among its rows. The sample yields 500,000 to 700,000 distinct CDR3 sequences; approximately 22% were counted once. The ten top clones hold roughly 6.9% of the sample. Sequencing was done on a sample of peripheral blood. The receptors stem from a young woman with stable Graves' hyperthyroidism. Some clones in this sample may be carry-over from other donors' samples. Donor details come from another sample of the same person, matched by shared clones.

This clonotype occurred many times. J is TRBJ2-2 and V is TRBV5-1; D uncertain. Trimming pared 3 bases from V and 0 bases from J, leaving 9 bases between. CDR3 size: 15 residues. In germline, CDR1 is SGHRS, CDR2 YFSETQ. The CDR3 loop is CASSSLSANTGELFF. The DNA of the CDR3 is TGCGCCAGCAGCTCACTATCGGCGAACACCGGGGAGCTGTTTTTT.

The rearrangement uses TRBV18 and TRBJ1-2, with D tentatively TRBD1 (5 bases). This CDR3 has 13 residues. Deletions cut 6 bases from V and 8 bases from J, with 16 bases between. CDR1 is KGHSH, CDR2 LQKENI, per germline. This chain's CDR3 is CASSGTHEGGYTF. The CDR3 nucleotides read TGTGCCAGCTCCGGGACGCATGAGGGAGGCTACACCTTC.

This clonotype was counted ten times or more. The chain carries TRBV7-3 and TRBJ2-6, with 8 bases matching TRBD1. The germline CDR1 and CDR2 sequences are SGHTA and FQGTGA. V was clipped by 2 bases and J by 1 base; unmatched bases: 4. CDR3 length: 17 residues. The CDR3 loop reads CASSLQGASSGANVLTF. The CDR3 DNA reads as TGTGCCAGCAGCTTACAGGGGGCATCGTCTGGGGCCAACGTCCTGACTTTC. Complete variable domain (other parts from reference TRBV7-3 and TRBJ2-6): GAGVSQTPSNKVTEKGKYVELRCDPISGHTALYWYRQSLGQGPEFLIYFQGTGAADDSGLPNDRFFAVRPEGSVSTLKIQRTERGDSAVYLCASSLQGASSGANVLTFGAGSRLTVL.

In this sample, this clonotype turned up many times. The V and J genes are TRBV9 and TRBJ2-7; D is tentatively TRBD1 or TRBD2 (5 bases each). Between the trimmed V and J ends, which lost 3 bases and 3 bases, there was a span of 22 bases. The CDR3 spans 17 residues. Germline V gene data show CDR1 as SGDLS and CDR2 as YYNGEE. This CDR3 reads CASSDGLGRGAVYEQYF. The CDR3, as DNA: TGTGCCAGCAGCGACGGACTGGGGCGAGGGGCTGTCTACGAGCAGTACTTC.

V usage is TRBV20-1 and J usage is TRBJ2-3; D not resolved. Trimming removed 3 bases at V and 4 bases at J, with 11 bases between. CDR1 DFQATT and CDR2 SNEGSKA come from the germline V gene (reference sequence). This CDR3 comprises 13 residues. Here the CDR3 reads CSASERIADTQYF. CDR3 DNA sequence: TGCAGTGCTAGCGAGCGAATCGCAGATACGCAGTATTTT.

This clonotype was recorded at least ten times. The chain is built from TRBV29-1 and TRBJ1-1; D is undetermined. Trimming took 4 bases from V and 0 from J, leaving 12 bases between them. Germline lookup yields CDR1 SQVTM and CDR2 ANQGSEA. This CDR3 contains 14 residues. CDR3 bases: TGCAGCGTTGTTTTCACCAGCCTGAACACTGAAGCTTTCTTT. Amino acid sequence: CSVVFTSLNTEAFF.

This clonotype was observed many times. The chain joins TRBV12-3 or TRBV12-4 to TRBJ2-7, with a possible D match to TRBD2 (6 bases). Trimming cost V 6 bases and J 6 bases, with 18 bases left between them. CDR3 length equals 14 residues. CDR3 in amino acids: CASRYTPSVSEQYF. The CDR3 nucleotides are TGTGCCAGCAGGTATACTCCTAGCGTAAGCGAGCAGTACTTC.

This clonotype was detected many times. V gene TRBV7-9 combines with J gene TRBJ2-5; the match to TRBD1 covers 7 bases. Germline V gives CDR1 SEHNR, CDR2 FQNEAQ (reference sequence). The CDR3 loop spans 15 amino acids. Trimming cost V 5 bases and J 3 bases; bases outside gene matches: 9. CDR3 loop: CASSLTRDSKETQYF. The CDR3 DNA sequence: TGTGCCAGCAGCCTCACCCGGGACAGTAAAGAGACCCAGTACTTC.

This clonotype occurred many times. The chain recombines TRBV14 with TRBJ2-7; tentatively, D is TRBD1 (5 bases). The CDR3 extends over 14 amino acids. Trimming took 3 bases from V and 6 from J, leaving 15 bases between them. Per germline, CDR1 SGHDN and CDR2 FVKESK. CDR3 in amino acids: CASSQGTGPLEQYF. CDR3 DNA sequence: TGTGCCAGCAGCCAGGGCACAGGCCCCCTCGAGCAGTACTTC.